The 2 T cell receptor beta chains presented below share a single source sample, sequenced in a study of T-cell memory formation after mild COVID-19. In TCRdb, the 5' RACE reads were re-called with MiXCR into one record per CDR3 protein. Among roughly 260,000 distinct CDR3 sequences listed, approximately 16% were seen once. Sequencing was performed on PBMCs or a T cell subset sorted from them (not recorded which). All receptors come from a man aged 18 to 30 who had mild COVID-19 (a few samples of this study predate the infection). Cell type and time point are not known.

For the CDR3, the DNA is TGTGCCAGCAGTTACAGGCCGGGGACCCAGTACTTC. Translation: CASSYRPGTQYF. The chain couples TRBV6-5 to TRBJ2-5; D ambiguous. CDR1 and CDR2 (germline): MNHEY, SVGAGI. V was pared by 2 bases and J by 7 bases, with 8 bases between. The CDR3 runs 12 residues.

The table lists this clonotype with a few counts. V gene TRBV4-3 combines with J gene TRBJ2-3; D is ambiguous. Per germline, CDR1 LGHNA and CDR2 YSLEER. CDR3 length: 16 residues. Trimming left V 1 base short and J 5 bases short, with 16 bases between. The CDR3 coding sequence is TGCGCCAGCAGCCAAGCCCCAATAGCAGGTAGAGATACGCAGTATTTT. Its protein is CASSQAPIAGRDTQYF.